The 14 T cell receptor beta chains reported below all come from one sample, sequenced in a study of vaccination effects on CD4 cells after COVID-19. Antigens for these TCRs are unknown. The method was immunoSEQ multiplex PCR; TCRdb's version includes in-frame clones alone and lacks a portion of them. The table shows tens of thousands of clones, with more than 75% occurring only once. ViraFEST expansion of antigen-specific CD4+ T cells with viral peptide pools preceded sequencing. The culture ran for 10 days, and then CD4+ T cells were isolated. A PCR test confirmed that the person had SARS-CoV-2 infection between March and December 2020. The sample was CD4+ T cells from PBMCs cultured with HIV peptides, taken before COVID-19 vaccination. Subset in this sample: HIV-1 Nef peptide pool negative control/reference culture. These receptors came from a human donor who had a prior SARS-CoV-2 infection.

The chain recombines TRBV6-5 with TRBJ1-3; 7 nucleotides line up with TRBD1. Trimming at V came to 7 bases and at J to 4 bases, leaving 10 bases not matched to a gene. The CDR3 runs to 15 residues. From germline, CDR1 is MNHEY and CDR2 SVGAGI. The CDR3 region has the DNA TGTGCCAGCAAGGCCGGGACAGAATCAGGAAACACCATATATTTT. It yields the protein CASKAGTESGNTIYF.

The chain uses TRBV5-4 and TRBJ2-1; D possibly corresponds to TRBD1 (5 bases). Germline lookup yields CDR1 SGHNT and CDR2 YYREEE (reference sequence). The ends were cut back, 6 bases at V and 0 bases at J, with 13 bases in the middle. The CDR3 is made up of 15 amino acids. The CDR3 nucleotides read TGTGCCAGCAACCAGGGCCAAAGCTCCTACAATGAGCAGTTCTTC. Amino acids: CASNQGQSSYNEQFF.

This chain links TRBV6-4 with TRBJ1-2; TRBD1 is a possible D gene (5 bases). Germline-derived CDR1 and CDR2 are MRHNA and SNTAGT. Trimming stripped 9 bases from V and 3 bases from J, with 23 bases between. CDR3 length: 16 residues. The CDR3 DNA is TGTGCCAGAGCCGGGGCAGGGATGACTCTCGACTATGGCTACACCTTC. Amino acid sequence: CARAGAGMTLDYGYTF.

The chain employs TRBV12-3 or TRBV12-4 and TRBJ2-2; 8 nucleotides match TRBD1. V gave up 9 bases and J gave up 6 bases; unmatched junction bases: 6. The CDR3 sequence is 13 residues long. CDR3 loop: CASCRGRPGELFF. The CDR3 bases are TGTGCCAGTTGCAGGGGGCGACCCGGGGAGCTGTTTTTT.

The chain combines TRBV27 with TRBJ2-3; D gene ambiguous. This CDR3 is 13 amino acids long. V was cut by 2 bases and J by 1 base, with 4 bases left in between. The V gene's germline CDR1 is MNHEY and CDR2 SMNVEV (reference sequence). The CDR3 DNA reads TGTGCCAGCAGTTTAAAACGCACAGATACGCAGTATTTT. Amino acid sequence: CASSLKRTDTQYF.

CDR3 protein: CASSPNLRADTQYF. The CDR3, as DNA: TGTGCCAGCAGCCCGAACCTACGCGCAGATACGCAGTATTTT. This sequence joins TRBV7-9 and TRBJ2-3, with D hard to call. Germline CDR1 and CDR2: SEHNR and FQNEAQ (reference sequence). V lost 5 bases to trimming and J lost 4 bases, with 13 bases between them. The CDR3 loop spans 14 amino acids.

This clone has only a few counts. The chain links TRBV5-1 to TRBJ2-5, with 7 bases that match TRBD1. J gave up 2 bases and V 4 bases, and 5 bases lay outside the gene matches. The CDR3 is 14 amino acids. CDR1 and CDR2 from the germline V gene are SGHRS and YFSETQ. The CDR3 sequence is CASSLGDRQETQYF. For the CDR3, the DNA is TGCGCCAGCAGCCTGGGGGACAGACAAGAGACCCAGTACTTC.

This clone was detected only a few times. The CDR3 coding sequence is TGTGCCTGGAGTGCTTCGACTAGCGGTGATTCAGATACGCAGTATTTT. Its protein product is CAWSASTSGDSDTQYF. This chain uses TRBV30 with TRBJ2-3; 9 nucleotides line up with TRBD2. The CDR3 extends over 16 amino acids. Germline loops: CDR1 GTSNPN, CDR2 SVGIG (reference sequence). With V trimmed by 1 base and J by 4 bases, 9 bases remained unmatched.

Only one count was recorded for this clone. At the DNA level, this CDR3 is encoded by other sequences in the same sample as well. The chain is built from TRBV5-1 and TRBJ2-3; D possibly corresponds to TRBD1 (5 bases). Germline V gene data show CDR1 as SGHRS and CDR2 as YFSETQ. Trimming shortened V by 0 bases and J by 3 bases, and 5 bases separated the two germline ends. The CDR3 is 13 residues long. CDR3 sequence: CASSLEGTDTQYF. The CDR3 DNA reads as TGCGCCAGCAGCTTGGAGGGGACAGATACGCAGTATTTT. The full variable domain, its missing parts supplied by reference TRBV5-1 and TRBJ2-3, is KAGVTQTPRYLIKTRGQQVTLSCSPISGHRSVSWYQQTPGQGLQFLFEYFSETQRNKGNFPGRFSGRQFSNSRSEMNVSTLELGDSALYLCASSLEGTDTQYFGPGTRLTVL.

This chain joins TRBV5-1 and TRBJ2-2; D perhaps matches TRBD2 (6 bases). The CDR3 is 17 residues long. The V gene lost 0 bases and the J gene lost 7 bases, with 19 bases spanning the gap. CDR1 and CDR2 from the germline V gene are SGHRS and YFSETQ. The CDR3 protein is CASSLGAGGSKNGELFF. The CDR3 nucleotides are TGCGCCAGCAGCTTGGGGGCCGGGGGAAGTAAAAACGGGGAGCTGTTTTTT.

This chain uses TRBV27 with TRBJ2-7; 7 bases are shared with TRBD1. The germline V gene has CDR1 MNHEY and CDR2 SMNVEV (reference sequence). Trimming took 8 bases from V and 6 from J; bases not matched to a gene: 13. The CDR3 totals 14 residues. CDR3 nucleotides: TGTGCCAGCGGGAAAGATACAGGGGTGGGCGAGCAGTACTTC. It encodes CASGKDTGVGEQYF.

The V and J genes are TRBV2 and TRBJ2-6, with a tentative D call TRBD1 (6 bases). CDR3 length: 21 amino acids. Trimming cost V 6 bases and J 0 bases, with 27 bases left between them. Germline CDR1 and CDR2: SNHLY and FYNNEI. CDR3 sequence (DNA): TGTGCCAGCAGCTCCCACATATATCAGACAGGCTTCCTCTCTGGGGCCAACGTCCTGACTTTC. Translated, it gives CASSSHIYQTGFLSGANVLTF.

V and J are TRBV5-6 and TRBJ1-3; D uncertain. V dropped 7 bases and J dropped 4 bases, with 9 bases sitting between them. Germline V lookup: CDR1 SGHDT, CDR2 YYEEEE. The CDR3 covers 12 residues. CDR3 protein: CASGREGNTIYF. CDR3 nucleotides: TGTGCCAGCGGGCGGGAGGGAAACACCATATATTTT.

This chain connects TRBV9 to TRBJ2-7; D might be TRBD2 (6 bases). This CDR3 has 14 amino acids. Germline V lookup: CDR1 SGDLS, CDR2 YYNGEE. Trimming took 4 bases from V and 0 from J, leaving 11 bases between them. The CDR3 region is CASSTRDFSYEQYF. The CDR3 DNA sequence: TGTGCCAGCAGCACTCGGGACTTCTCCTACGAGCAGTACTTC.